Presented here are 5 T cell receptor beta chains from one specimen sequenced in a study of blood T cell repertoires in COVID-19. The method was immunoSEQ multiplex PCR; TCRdb's version includes in-frame clones alone and lacks a portion of them. The table records hundreds of thousands of clones, more than 65% of them present only once. The sequenced sample was peripheral blood. The receptors were gathered from a woman between 40 and 50 years old with active or convalescent COVID-19.

This sequence joins TRBV4-1 and TRBJ1-5; 8 bases agree with TRBD1. CDR1 is MGHRA and CDR2 is YSYEKL in the germline V gene. V shed 4 bases, J shed 2 bases, and the junction held 4 bases outside the gene matches. The CDR3 extends over 15 amino acids. The CDR3 nucleotides are TGCGCCAGCAGCCCCCAGGGACAGGGCAATCAGCCCCAGCATTTT. It yields the protein CASSPQGQGNQPQHF.

The chain carries TRBV7-9 and TRBJ2-2; TRBD2 aligns across 7 bases. Germline loops: CDR1 SEHNR, CDR2 FQNEAQ (reference sequence). Losses at the gene ends were 1 base for V and 4 bases for J; bases not matched to a gene: 6. The CDR3 consists of 16 residues. The CDR3 sequence: CASSLVVAGFTGELFF. The DNA of the CDR3 is TGTGCCAGCAGCTTAGTCGTAGCGGGCTTCACCGGGGAGCTGTTTTTT.

The V and J genes are TRBV13 and TRBJ2-3; D unclear. The V end lost 5 bases, the J end lost 2 bases, and 14 bases lay between the germline ends. This CDR3 region has 15 residues. Germline loops: CDR1 PRHDT, CDR2 FYEKMQ (reference sequence). DNA of the CDR3: TGTGCCAGCAGCCCAGACGGCGGCTACACAGATACGCAGTATTTT. Translating gives CASSPDGGYTDTQYF.

The chain combines TRBV6-5 with TRBJ1-2, with D possibly matching TRBD1 (5 bases). Germline CDR1 MNHEY, CDR2 SVGAGI. V was shortened by 4 bases and J by 3 bases, with 15 bases between the two germline ends. The CDR3 covers 15 residues. CDR3 loop: CASSSQGRGDYGYTF. In DNA form, the CDR3 reads TGTGCCAGCAGTTCCCAGGGACGGGGGGACTATGGCTACACCTTC.

The chain recombines TRBV28 with TRBJ1-1; 8 nucleotides line up with TRBD1. Germline assignment: CDR1 MDHEN and CDR2 SYDVKM. The trim removed 6 bases at V and 11 bases at J, leaving 8 bases unmatched. The CDR3 is 12 residues long. The CDR3 is CASRPTGGLAFF. Here the CDR3 DNA reads TGTGCCAGCAGACCAACAGGGGGATTGGCTTTCTTT.